This T cell receptor beta chain was profiled in a study of vaccination and CD4 T cells after COVID-19. The wider study: Timing of post-vaccine sample collection was a median around 72 days after dose two, with a range of 14 to 241. Study-wide results and limits: Researchers report that 304 of 307 vaccine-specific clones in convalescent patients proved spike mono-reactive.

The CDR3 has 16 amino acids. CDR1 and CDR2 from the germline V gene are MNHEY and SVGAGI. Trimming at V came to 0 bases and at J to 7 bases, leaving 11 bases not matched to a gene. Treatment here: roughly 10-day PBMC culture with coronavirus spike peptide pools or control peptides (ViraFEST assay). Peptide pools at approximately 10 ug/ml, together with 10 IU/ml IL-2, were added to cultures of about 2 million PBMCs per well. Turning to this clonotype: What it binds is unknown.

Cultured CD4+ T cells had their DNA profiled by the Oncomine TCR Beta short-read assay. Using the QIAamp micro DNA kit, genomic DNA was extracted from the CD4+ T cells that had been cultured. TCRdb re-called the PCR reads through MiXCR, storing one row per CDR3 protein. The table includes 15,000 to 20,000 distinct CDR3 sequences, around 31% detected once. This chain joins TRBV6-5 and TRBJ2-5; 7 bases are a match to TRBD1. Sequenced sample: cultured CD4+ T cells from blood. The sequence came from a human donor with COVID-19. The CDR3 sequence is CASSYSTGSALGTQYF. The CDR3, as DNA: TGTGCCAGCAGTTACTCGACAGGGTCGGCCCTAGGGACCCAGTACTTC.